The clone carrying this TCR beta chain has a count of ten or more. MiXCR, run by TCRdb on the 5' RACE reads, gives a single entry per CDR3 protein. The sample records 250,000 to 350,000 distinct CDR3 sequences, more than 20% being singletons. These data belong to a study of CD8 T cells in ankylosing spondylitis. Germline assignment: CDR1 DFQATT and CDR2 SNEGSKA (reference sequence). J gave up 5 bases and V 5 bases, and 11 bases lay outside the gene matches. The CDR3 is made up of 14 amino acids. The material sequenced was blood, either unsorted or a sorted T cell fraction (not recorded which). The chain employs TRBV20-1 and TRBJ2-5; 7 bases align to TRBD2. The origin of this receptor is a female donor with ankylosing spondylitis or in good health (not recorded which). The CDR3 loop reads CSAVRSGGIETQYF. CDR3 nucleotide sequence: TGCAGTGCTGTCCGGTCGGGAGGCATTGAGACCCAGTACTTC.